Detailed here is one TCR beta chain. Generated by immunoSEQ multiplex PCR, the TCRdb table keeps only in-frame clones and is missing some. The sample records under 300,000 clones, 88% being singletons. This sample is part of a study of blood T cell repertoires in COVID-19. Study as a whole: Acute-phase and convalescent COVID-19 samples originated in the United States, Italy and Spain. Sample material is recorded as cDNA or gDNA derived from T cells, B-cell-depleted T cells, or PBMCs.

V lost 0 bases to trimming and J lost 0 bases, with 12 bases between them. The germline V gene has CDR1 SGHDN and CDR2 FVKESK. CDR3 length: 17 amino acids. This clonotype was obtained from a woman in her thirties or forties who had recovered from COVID-19. This sequence joins TRBV14 and TRBJ2-1; the D is unclear. Sequencing was done on a sample of peripheral blood. CDR3 nucleotides: TGTGCCAGCAGCCAAGATTCTAGTCCGAGCTCCTACAATGAGCAGTTCTTC. Encoded protein: CASSQDSSPSSYNEQFF.